The next 31 T cell receptor beta chains were all read from a single sample in a study of blood T cell repertoires in COVID-19 (dated by TCRdb to the early 2020s). The library relied on the immunoSEQ multiplex PCR assay. TCRdb stores this immuneACCESS table with in-frame sequences only. Part of the clones is absent; in the studies checked, under half of the shortfall reflects unresolved V genes, and no reason is known for the rest. The sample profile shows 150,000 to 200,000 clones; 89% of them were found once. The ten biggest clones cover approximately 8% of the sample. Sequencing input: PBMCs or T cells enriched from blood (not recorded which). The receptors come from a woman aged 18 to 35 who had recovered from COVID-19.

The genes are TRBV2 and TRBJ2-3; D may be TRBD1 (5 bases). Trimming left V 4 bases short and J 3 bases short, with 8 bases between. The CDR3 sequence is 13 residues long. Germline loops: CDR1 SNHLY, CDR2 FYNNEI. Here the CDR3 reads CASSGQPTDTQYF. CDR3 in DNA: TGTGCCAGCAGTGGACAGCCTACAGATACGCAGTATTTT.

The CDR3 DNA sequence: TGCGCCAGCAGCTTGGGCGGGGAGGGGGAGACCCAGTACTTC. Protein product: CASSLGGEGETQYF. The chain recombines TRBV5-1 with TRBJ2-5; TRBD2 aligns across 7 bases. Germline lookup yields CDR1 SGHRS and CDR2 YFSETQ. Germline trimming cut 0 bases from V and 5 bases from J; bases unmatched to any gene: 4. CDR3 length: 14 amino acids. Filled out from reference TRBV5-1 and TRBJ2-5, the complete variable domain reads KAGVTQTPRYLIKTRGQQVTLSCSPISGHRSVSWYQQTPGQGLQFLFEYFSETQRNKGNFPGRFSGRQFSNSRSEMNVSTLELGDSALYLCASSLGGEGETQYFGPGTRLLVL.

The chain combines TRBV6-5 with TRBJ1-2, with a weak D call TRBD1 (5 bases). This CDR3 spans 15 amino acids. With 4 bases removed from V and 4 bases from J, the gap between germline ends came to 16 bases. Germline V CDR1 and CDR2: MNHEY, SVGAGI. The CDR3 nucleotides read TGTGCCAGCAGTTCAGGGTTGGAAGGAACCTATGGCTACACCTTC. It translates to CASSSGLEGTYGYTF.

V and J are TRBV10-3 and TRBJ2-7, with TRBD1 matching over 8 bases. V was clipped by 4 bases and J by 7 bases; unmatched bases: 15. This CDR3 is 16 amino acids long. The germline CDR1 and CDR2 sequences are ENHRY and SYGVKD. In nucleotides, the CDR3 is TGTGCCATCAGTGGTACGACGACAGGGGAAGCGTGGGAGCAGTACTTC. Translation: CAISGTTTGEAWEQYF.

The CDR3 DNA follows: TGTGCCAGCAGCTTCTTCACAGGGGGCGCCGATAGCAATCAGCCCCAGCATTTT. Its translation: CASSFFTGGADSNQPQHF. The chain employs TRBV11-3 and TRBJ1-5, with TRBD1 identical over 9 bases. The junction had 9 bases not matched to a gene; V was cut back by 3 bases and J by 0 bases. Germline assignment: CDR1 SGHNT and CDR2 YENEEA. CDR3 length: 18 amino acids.

The genes are TRBV6-5 and TRBJ1-1; the D is unclear. Trimming stripped 6 bases from V and 2 bases from J, with 13 bases between. This CDR3 comprises 14 residues. In germline, CDR1 is MNHEY, CDR2 SVGAGI. Written as DNA, the CDR3 is TGTGCCAGCAGCATCCCCGGAGATAACACTGAAGCTTTCTTT. Protein: CASSIPGDNTEAFF.

This chain connects TRBV5-1 to TRBJ2-5; possible D gene TRBD2, 6 bases. The V end lost 1 base, the J end lost 4 bases, and 8 bases lay between the germline ends. The germline CDR1 and CDR2 sequences are SGHRS and YFSETQ. The CDR3 covers 13 residues. The CDR3: CASSLTSPETQYF. Here the CDR3 DNA reads TGCGCCAGCAGCTTGACTAGCCCAGAGACCCAGTACTTC.

The chain links TRBV5-1 to TRBJ1-6, with D possibly being TRBD1 (5 bases). V lost 2 bases, J lost 4 bases, and 16 bases lay in between. The CDR3 length is 17 residues. The germline V gene encodes CDR1 SGHRS and CDR2 YFSETQ. For the CDR3, the DNA is TGCGCCAGCAGCTTAGGCGGGGACCTAATTTATAATTCACCCCTCCACTTT. Protein: CASSLGGDLIYNSPLHF.

V usage is TRBV14 and J usage is TRBJ2-7; no reliable D call. Per germline, CDR1 SGHDN and CDR2 FVKESK. The V gene lost 5 bases and the J gene lost 12 bases, with 17 bases spanning the gap. This CDR3 contains 12 residues. For the CDR3, the DNA is TGTGCCAGCAGCTGTCCCCGGCCTAGTCTGTACTTC. This encodes CASSCPRPSLYF. Together with reference TRBV14 and TRBJ2-7, the CDR3 gives the full variable domain: EAGVTQFPSHSVIEKGQTVTLRCDPISGHDNLYWYRRVMGKEIKFLLHFVKESKQDESGMPNNRFLAERTGGTYSTLKVQPAELEDSGVYFCASSCPRPSLYFGPGTRLTVT.

V usage is TRBV6-1 and J usage is TRBJ2-1, with TRBD2 identical over 11 bases. This CDR3 comprises 17 residues. Germline assignment: CDR1 MNHNS and CDR2 SASEGT. V was clipped by 3 bases and J by 5 bases; unmatched bases: 9. DNA of the CDR3: TGTGCCAGCAGTGAGCATTCCGGGACTAGCGGTGACAATGAGCAGTTCTTC. As protein: CASSEHSGTSGDNEQFF.

The J gene is TRBJ1-3, the V gene TRBV5-4; D is ambiguous. Trimming left V 2 bases short and J 2 bases short, with 11 bases between. In germline, CDR1 is SGHNT, CDR2 YYREEE (reference sequence). The CDR3 is 15 residues long. CDR3 nucleotides: TGTGCCAGCAGCTTCGCAGGTTCCGCTGGAAACACCATATATTTT. Residues: CASSFAGSAGNTIYF.

The chain links TRBV6-5 to TRBJ1-2, with D perhaps matching TRBD1 (6 bases). V lost 5 bases and J lost 6, with 10 bases in between. CDR1 is MNHEY and CDR2 is SVGAGI in the germline V gene. There are 12 residues in the CDR3. The CDR3: CASSQGTHGYTF. The CDR3 DNA is TGTGCCAGCAGTCAGGGGACACATGGCTACACCTTC.

The J gene is TRBJ1-4, the V gene TRBV6-5; a weak D match, TRBD1 (6 bases). The CDR3 loop spans 15 amino acids. Germline CDR1 and CDR2: MNHEY and SVGAGI. The V gene lost 3 bases and the J gene lost 5 bases, with 13 bases spanning the gap. The CDR3 loop is CASSYGQQPNEKLFF. Written as DNA, the CDR3 is TGTGCCAGCAGTTATGGACAGCAACCGAATGAAAAACTGTTTTTT.

The V call is TRBV9, the J call TRBJ2-1; no clear D gene. V dropped 3 bases and J dropped 9 bases, with 10 bases sitting between them. Germline V lookup: CDR1 SGDLS, CDR2 YYNGEE. The CDR3 sequence is 12 residues long. The CDR3 DNA follows: TGTGCCAGCAGCGCCCCGCGTCGTGAGCAGTTCTTC. This translates into CASSAPRREQFF.

The chain joins TRBV7-6 to TRBJ1-6; 8 nucleotides match TRBD1. The CDR3 covers 16 residues. The germline CDR1 and CDR2 sequences are SGHVS and FNYEAQ. V shed 6 bases, J shed 6 bases, and the junction held 10 bases outside the gene matches. As DNA, the CDR3 is TGTGCCAGCAGATTAACCGGGACAGGATTTAATTCACCCCTCCACTTT. Its protein is CASRLTGTGFNSPLHF.

The table lists this clone with a count of one. This chain joins TRBV18 and TRBJ1-5; D unclear. The germline V gene has CDR1 KGHSH and CDR2 LQKENI. The CDR3 is 17 residues long. Trimming stripped 0 bases from V and 2 bases from J, with 14 bases between. The CDR3 region is CASSPPGARVGNQPQHF. The CDR3, as DNA: TGTGCCAGCTCACCACCGGGAGCTAGGGTTGGCAATCAGCCCCAGCATTTT.

J is TRBJ1-3 and V is TRBV29-1; tentatively, D is TRBD1 (5 bases). V lost 1 base and J lost 2, with 9 bases in between. The CDR3 covers 14 residues. Germline lookup yields CDR1 SQVTM and CDR2 ANQGSEA. CDR3 sequence: CSVEGGGPGNTIYF. The CDR3 region has the DNA TGCAGCGTTGAAGGGGGGGGACCTGGAAACACCATATATTTT. The full variable domain, rest sourced from reference TRBV29-1 and TRBJ1-3, is SAVISQKPSRDICQRGTSLTIQCQVDSQVTMMFWYRQQPGQSLTLIATANQGSEATYESGFVIDKFPISRPNLTFSTLTVSNMSPEDSSIYLCSVEGGGPGNTIYFGEGSWLTVV.

The chain employs TRBV28 and TRBJ1-5, with D perhaps TRBD1 (5 bases). The V gene's germline CDR1 is MDHEN and CDR2 SYDVKM. Trimming removed 6 bases from V and 10 bases from J, with 19 bases in between. The CDR3 loop spans 14 amino acids. CDR3 protein: CASSSPGGRDPQHF. The CDR3 nucleotides are TGTGCCAGCAGCTCCCCAGGTGGCAGGGATCCCCAGCATTTT. The whole variable domain, filled in from reference TRBV28 and TRBJ1-5, reads DVKVTQSSRYLVKRTGEKVFLECVQDMDHENMFWYRQDPGLGLRLIYFSYDVKMKEKGDIPEGYSVSREKKERFSLILESASTNQTSMYLCASSSPGGRDPQHFGDGTRLSIL.

The chain is built from TRBV28 and TRBJ1-2, with 11 bases lining up with TRBD1. Germline-derived CDR1 and CDR2 are MDHEN and SYDVKM. The CDR3 covers 17 residues. J lost 0 bases, V lost 4 bases, and 7 bases had no gene match. The CDR3 sequence: CASSSPRTGGANYGYTF. In DNA, the CDR3 is TGTGCCAGCAGTTCCCCCCGGACAGGGGGCGCTAACTATGGCTACACCTTC.

The rearrangement joins TRBV7-9 to TRBJ2-5; a possible D gene is TRBD1 (5 bases). CDR3 size: 14 residues. Germline-derived CDR1 and CDR2 are SEHNR and FQNEAQ (reference sequence). The ends were cut back, 5 bases at V and 2 bases at J, with 12 bases in the middle. The CDR3 bases are TGTGCCAGCAGCCCAAGGACACAGCAAGAGACCCAGTACTTC. It codes for CASSPRTQQETQYF.

The J gene is TRBJ2-6, the V gene TRBV11-2; 8 positions match TRBD1. V was pared by 1 base and J by 0 bases, with 5 bases of the junction left unmatched. Germline loops: CDR1 SGHAT, CDR2 FQNNGV. This CDR3 has 18 amino acids. The CDR3 loop is CASSLGVGQGSGANVLTF. As DNA, the CDR3 is TGTGCCAGCAGCTTAGGAGTAGGACAGGGCTCTGGGGCCAACGTCCTGACTTTC.

This chain connects TRBV24-1 to TRBJ2-3; 7 positions agree with TRBD1. V lost 3 bases, J lost 2 bases, and 7 bases stayed unmatched. Germline V lookup: CDR1 KGHDR, CDR2 SFDVKD. CDR3 length equals 16 residues. CDR3 protein: CATSDPRQGATDTQYF. CDR3 DNA: TGTGCCACCAGTGATCCAAGACAGGGAGCCACAGATACGCAGTATTTT.

The J gene is TRBJ2-5, the V gene TRBV5-5, with D perhaps matching TRBD2 (5 bases). The CDR3 consists of 13 residues. V shed 2 bases and J shed 5 bases, with 10 bases lying between them. Germline CDR1 is SGHKS and CDR2 is YYEKEE (reference sequence). CDR3 in amino acids: CASSLQTGETQYF. The CDR3 bases are TGTGCCAGCAGCTTACAGACGGGGGAGACCCAGTACTTC. Full variable domain (remainder filled in from reference TRBV5-5 and TRBJ2-5): DAGVTQSPTHLIKTRGQQVTLRCSPISGHKSVSWYQQVLGQGPQFIFQYYEKEERGRGNFPDRFSARQFPNYSSELNVNALLLGDSALYLCASSLQTGETQYFGPGTRLLVL.

The table lists this clone with a count of one. V is TRBV11-2 and J is TRBJ1-5; possibly TRBD1 for D (6 bases). CDR3 length: 13 residues. V lost 5 bases to trimming and J lost 4 bases, with 9 bases between them. The germline V gene encodes CDR1 SGHAT and CDR2 FQNNGV. The CDR3 coding sequence is TGTGCCAGCAGCCCAACAGGGAATCAGCCCCAGCATTTT. It is translated as CASSPTGNQPQHF.

This clone has only one observation. The chain is built from TRBV20-1 and TRBJ1-5, with D tentatively TRBD1 (5 bases). The V end was cut by 3 bases, the J end by 1 base, with 16 bases between. Germline V gene lookup returns CDR1 DFQATT and CDR2 SNEGSKA (reference sequence). The CDR3 extends over 16 amino acids. CDR3 protein: CSASSGGGRSNQPQHF. As DNA, the CDR3 is TGCAGTGCTAGTTCCGGGGGAGGAAGGAGCAATCAGCCCCAGCATTTT.

V is TRBV6-5 and J is TRBJ2-2; D might be TRBD1 (5 bases). In germline, CDR1 is MNHEY, CDR2 SVGAGI. With 10 bases removed from V and 7 bases from J, the gap between germline ends came to 19 bases. This CDR3 comprises 14 residues. The CDR3 DNA sequence: TGTGCCACCGCCCAGGGCAGGATGGTCGGGGAGCTGTTTTTT. Residues: CATAQGRMVGELFF.

V gene TRBV28 combines with J gene TRBJ1-3; D call uncertain. Germline loops: CDR1 MDHEN, CDR2 SYDVKM. V lost 5 bases, J lost 0 bases, and 14 bases lay in between. CDR3 length: 16 amino acids. In DNA, the CDR3 is TGTGCCAGCAGTCCCGGACTGCCTTTCTCTGGAAACACCATATATTTT. It codes for CASSPGLPFSGNTIYF.

The chain links TRBV9 to TRBJ2-3; TRBD2 matches 7 bases. The CDR3 has 13 amino acids. Germline values: CDR1 SGDLS, CDR2 YYNGEE. J lost 8 bases, V lost 4 bases, and 7 bases had no gene match. The CDR3: CASSPNGLGTQYF. CDR3 DNA: TGTGCCAGCAGCCCAAACGGACTAGGTACGCAGTATTTT.

J is TRBJ1-1 and V is TRBV2; 9 positions agree with TRBD1. The germline V gene encodes CDR1 SNHLY and CDR2 FYNNEI. The CDR3 consists of 14 residues. The V and J ends lost 7 bases and 3 bases, in that order; junction bases with no gene match: 6. In DNA form, the CDR3 reads TGTGCCAGCAAGAACAGGGGGCGGGACACTGAAGCTTTCTTT. Its translation: CASKNRGRDTEAFF.

This chain connects TRBV4-1 to TRBJ2-1; 9 bases agree with TRBD1. V trimming: 4 bases; J trimming: 7 bases; junction bases outside the gene matches: 5. CDR1 is MGHRA and CDR2 is YSYEKL in the germline V gene. This CDR3 region has 14 residues. Here the CDR3 reads CASSRTGAANEQFF. CDR3 DNA: TGCGCCAGCAGCCGGACAGGGGCGGCAAATGAGCAGTTCTTC.

This clone occurred a few times. The rearrangement uses TRBV6-4 and TRBJ2-1; TRBD2 might be the D (6 bases). The CDR3 consists of 14 residues. Germline V gene data show CDR1 as MRHNA and CDR2 as SNTAGT. V lost 4 bases and J 2 bases, leaving 9 bases between the germline ends. CDR3: CASSVGGTYNEQFF. In DNA, the CDR3 is TGTGCCAGCAGTGTGGGGGGAACCTACAATGAGCAGTTCTTC.